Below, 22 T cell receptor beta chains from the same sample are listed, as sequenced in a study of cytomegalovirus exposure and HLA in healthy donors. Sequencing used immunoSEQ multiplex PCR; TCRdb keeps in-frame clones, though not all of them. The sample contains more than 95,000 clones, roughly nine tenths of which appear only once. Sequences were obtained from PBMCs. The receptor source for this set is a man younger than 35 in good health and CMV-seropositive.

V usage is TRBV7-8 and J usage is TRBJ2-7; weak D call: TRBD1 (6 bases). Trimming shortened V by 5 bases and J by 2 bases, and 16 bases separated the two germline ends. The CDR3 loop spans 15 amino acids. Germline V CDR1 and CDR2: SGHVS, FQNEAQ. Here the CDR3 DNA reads TGTGCCAGCAGCCGGGGAACAGGGAAGACCTACGAGCAGTACTTC. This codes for CASSRGTGKTYEQYF. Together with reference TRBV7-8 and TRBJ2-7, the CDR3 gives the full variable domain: GAGVSQSPRYKVAKRGQDVALRCDPISGHVSLFWYQQALGQGPEFLTYFQNEAQLDKSGLPSDRFFAERPEGSVSTLKIQRTQQEDSAVYLCASSRGTGKTYEQYFGPGTRLTVT.

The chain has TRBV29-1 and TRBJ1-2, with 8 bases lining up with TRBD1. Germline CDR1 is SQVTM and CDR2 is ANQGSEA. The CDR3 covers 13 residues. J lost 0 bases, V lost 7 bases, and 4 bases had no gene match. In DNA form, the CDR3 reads TGCAGCGCAGGACAGGGAGCTAACTATGGCTACACCTTC. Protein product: CSAGQGANYGYTF.

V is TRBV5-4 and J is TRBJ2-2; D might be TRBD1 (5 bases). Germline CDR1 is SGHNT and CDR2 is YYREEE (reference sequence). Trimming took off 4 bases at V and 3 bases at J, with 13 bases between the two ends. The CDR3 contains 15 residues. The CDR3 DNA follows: TGTGCCAGCAGCGATAATGGCAGGGACACCGGGGAGCTGTTTTTT. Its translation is CASSDNGRDTGELFF.

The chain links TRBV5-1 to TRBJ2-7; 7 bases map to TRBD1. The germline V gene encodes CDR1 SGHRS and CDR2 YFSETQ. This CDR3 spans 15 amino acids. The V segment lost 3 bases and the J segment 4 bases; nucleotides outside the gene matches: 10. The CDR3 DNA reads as TGCGCCAGCAGCTCTCAAACCGGGACAGCGTACGAGCAGTACTTC. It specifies CASSSQTGTAYEQYF. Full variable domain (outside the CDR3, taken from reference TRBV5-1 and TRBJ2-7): KAGVTQTPRYLIKTRGQQVTLSCSPISGHRSVSWYQQTPGQGLQFLFEYFSETQRNKGNFPGRFSGRQFSNSRSEMNVSTLELGDSALYLCASSSQTGTAYEQYFGPGTRLTVT.

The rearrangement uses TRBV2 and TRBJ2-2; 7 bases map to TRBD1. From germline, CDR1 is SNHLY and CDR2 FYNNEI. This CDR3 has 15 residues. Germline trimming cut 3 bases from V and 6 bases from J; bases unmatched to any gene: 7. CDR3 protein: CASSERGRTAGELFF. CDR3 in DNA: TGTGCCAGCAGTGAGAGGGGGCGAACTGCCGGGGAGCTGTTTTTT. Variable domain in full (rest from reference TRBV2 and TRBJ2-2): EPEVTQTPSHQVTQMGQEVILRCVPISNHLYFYWYRQILGQKVEFLVSFYNNEISEKSEIFDDQFSVERPDGSNFTLKIRSTKLEDSAMYFCASSERGRTAGELFFGEGSRLTVL.

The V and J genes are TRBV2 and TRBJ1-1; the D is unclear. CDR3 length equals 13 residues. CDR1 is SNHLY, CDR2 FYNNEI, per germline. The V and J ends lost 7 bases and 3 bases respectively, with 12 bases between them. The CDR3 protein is CASIGLGDTEAFF. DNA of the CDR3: TGTGCCAGCATTGGCCTAGGAGACACTGAAGCTTTCTTT.

The CDR3 here is CASSFPPGRRRGSSYEQYF. The CDR3 DNA reads TGTGCCAGCAGTTTCCCCCCTGGGCGTCGGCGGGGGAGCTCCTACGAGCAGTACTTC. J is TRBJ2-7 and V is TRBV28; 7 nucleotides line up with TRBD2. The junction had 17 bases not matched to a gene; V was cut back by 3 bases and J by 0 bases. The germline V gene encodes CDR1 MDHEN and CDR2 SYDVKM. The CDR3 loop spans 19 amino acids.

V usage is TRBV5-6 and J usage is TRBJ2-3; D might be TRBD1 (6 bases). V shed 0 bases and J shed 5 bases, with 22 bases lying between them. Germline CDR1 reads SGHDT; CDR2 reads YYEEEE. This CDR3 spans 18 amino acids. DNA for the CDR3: TGTGCCAGCAGCTTGGATTTTCCCGGAGGACAGAGGCGAGATACGCAGTATTTT. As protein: CASSLDFPGGQRRDTQYF. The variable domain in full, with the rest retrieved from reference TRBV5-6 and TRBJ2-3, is DAGVTQSPTHLIKTRGQQVTLRCSPKSGHDTVSWYQQALGQGPQFIFQYYEEEERQRGNFPDRFSGHQFPNYSSELNVNALLLGDSALYLCASSLDFPGGQRRDTQYFGPGTRLTVL.

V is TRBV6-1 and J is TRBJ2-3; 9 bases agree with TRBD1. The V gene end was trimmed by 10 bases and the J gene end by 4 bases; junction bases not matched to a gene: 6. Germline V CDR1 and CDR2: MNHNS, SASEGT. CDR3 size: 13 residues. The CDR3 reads CATPGQGSDTQYF. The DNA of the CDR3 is TGTGCCACTCCGGGACAGGGATCAGATACGCAGTATTTT.

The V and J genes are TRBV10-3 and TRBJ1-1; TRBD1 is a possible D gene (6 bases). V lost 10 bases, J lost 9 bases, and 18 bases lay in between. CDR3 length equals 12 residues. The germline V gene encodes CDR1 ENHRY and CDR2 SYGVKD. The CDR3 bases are TGTGCCACCCTACAACCGGGACAACAAGCTTTCTTT. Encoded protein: CATLQPGQQAFF.

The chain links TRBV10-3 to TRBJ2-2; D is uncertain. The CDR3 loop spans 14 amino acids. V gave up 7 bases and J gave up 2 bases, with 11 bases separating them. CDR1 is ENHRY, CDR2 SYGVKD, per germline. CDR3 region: CAITSQKNTGELFF. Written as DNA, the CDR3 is TGTGCCATCACCAGTCAGAAAAACACCGGGGAGCTGTTTTTT.

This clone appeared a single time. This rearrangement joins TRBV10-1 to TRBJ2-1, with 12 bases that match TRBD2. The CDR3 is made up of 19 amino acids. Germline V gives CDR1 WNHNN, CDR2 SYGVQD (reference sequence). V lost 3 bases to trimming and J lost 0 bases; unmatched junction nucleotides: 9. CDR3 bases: TGCGCCAGCAGTGATCCGGGACTAGCGGGTGGTAGCTCCTACAATGAGCAGTTCTTC. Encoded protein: CASSDPGLAGGSSYNEQFF.

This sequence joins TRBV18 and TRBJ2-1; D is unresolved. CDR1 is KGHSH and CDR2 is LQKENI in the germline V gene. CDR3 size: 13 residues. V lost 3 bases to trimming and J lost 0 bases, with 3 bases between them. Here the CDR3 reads CASSPSSYNEQFF. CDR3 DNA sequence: TGTGCCAGCTCACCGAGCTCCTACAATGAGCAGTTCTTC.

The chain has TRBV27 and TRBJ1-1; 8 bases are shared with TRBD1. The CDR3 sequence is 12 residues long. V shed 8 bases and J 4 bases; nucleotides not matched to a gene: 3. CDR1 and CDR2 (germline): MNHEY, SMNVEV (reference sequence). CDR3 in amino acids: CASGTGGTEAFF. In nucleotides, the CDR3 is TGTGCCAGCGGAACAGGGGGCACTGAAGCTTTCTTT.

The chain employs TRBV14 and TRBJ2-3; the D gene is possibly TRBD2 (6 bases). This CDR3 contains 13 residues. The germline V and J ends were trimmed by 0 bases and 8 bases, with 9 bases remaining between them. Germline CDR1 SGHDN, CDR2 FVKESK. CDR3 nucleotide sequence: TGTGCCAGCAGCCAAGACCGGGGAGGTACGCAGTATTTT. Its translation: CASSQDRGGTQYF.

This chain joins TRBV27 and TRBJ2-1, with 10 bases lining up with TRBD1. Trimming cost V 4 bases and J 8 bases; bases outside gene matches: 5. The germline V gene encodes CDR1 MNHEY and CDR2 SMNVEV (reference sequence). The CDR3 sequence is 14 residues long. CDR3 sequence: CASSSDRGRDEQFF. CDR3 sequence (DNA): TGTGCCAGCAGTTCCGACAGGGGGCGCGATGAGCAGTTCTTC.

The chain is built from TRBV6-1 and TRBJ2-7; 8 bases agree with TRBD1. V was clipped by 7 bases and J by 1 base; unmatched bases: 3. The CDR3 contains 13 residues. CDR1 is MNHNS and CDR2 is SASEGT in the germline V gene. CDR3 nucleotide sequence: TGTGCCAGCATCGGACAGGGTTCCTACGAGCAGTACTTC. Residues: CASIGQGSYEQYF.

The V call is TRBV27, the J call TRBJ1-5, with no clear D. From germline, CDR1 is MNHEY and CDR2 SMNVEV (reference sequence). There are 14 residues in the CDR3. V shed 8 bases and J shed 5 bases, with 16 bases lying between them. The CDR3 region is CASGSGGRYQPQHF. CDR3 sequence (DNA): TGTGCCAGCGGTTCGGGCGGGAGGTATCAGCCCCAGCATTTT.

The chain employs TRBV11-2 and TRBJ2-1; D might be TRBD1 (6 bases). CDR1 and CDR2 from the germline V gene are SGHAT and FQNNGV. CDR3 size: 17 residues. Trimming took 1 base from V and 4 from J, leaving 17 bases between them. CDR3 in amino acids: CASSLAPGTSGYNEQFF. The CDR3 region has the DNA TGTGCCAGCAGCTTAGCCCCCGGGACAAGCGGATACAATGAGCAGTTCTTC. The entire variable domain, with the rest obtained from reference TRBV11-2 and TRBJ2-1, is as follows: EAGVAQSPRYKIIEKRQSVAFWCNPISGHATLYWYQQILGQGPKLLIQFQNNGVVDDSQLPKDRFSAERLKGVDSTLKIQPAKLEDSAVYLCASSLAPGTSGYNEQFFGPGTRLTVL.

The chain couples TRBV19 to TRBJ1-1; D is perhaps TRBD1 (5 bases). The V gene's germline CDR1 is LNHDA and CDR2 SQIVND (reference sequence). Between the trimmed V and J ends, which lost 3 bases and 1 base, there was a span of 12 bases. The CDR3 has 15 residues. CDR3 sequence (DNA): TGTGCCAGTAGTATGGGGAATAGGGGGAACACTGAAGCTTTCTTT. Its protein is CASSMGNRGNTEAFF.

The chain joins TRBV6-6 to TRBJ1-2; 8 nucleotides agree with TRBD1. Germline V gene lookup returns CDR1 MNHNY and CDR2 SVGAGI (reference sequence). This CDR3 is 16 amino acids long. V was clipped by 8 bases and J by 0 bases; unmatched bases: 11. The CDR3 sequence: CASAQTGAYSNYGYTF. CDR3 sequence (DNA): TGTGCCAGCGCTCAGACAGGGGCTTACTCTAACTATGGCTACACCTTC.

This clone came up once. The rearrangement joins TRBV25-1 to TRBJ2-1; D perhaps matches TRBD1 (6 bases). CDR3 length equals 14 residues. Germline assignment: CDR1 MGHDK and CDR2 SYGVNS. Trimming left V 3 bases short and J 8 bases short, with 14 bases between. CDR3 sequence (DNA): TGTGCCAGCAGTGAGCGGACAGAGGTCGATGAGCAGTTCTTC. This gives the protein CASSERTEVDEQFF.